These 32 T cell receptor beta chains share one sample of origin, sequenced in a study of brain T cells in children with intractable seizures. Assay used: immunoSEQ multiplex PCR; TCRdb lists only in-frame clones, some missing. This table has some 41,000 clones, around 90% appearing once. The sample consisted of peripheral blood, taken at surgery. These receptors all come from a girl aged 2 to 10 with tuberous sclerosis and intractable seizures.

CDR3 loop: CASSVATGLAGGEQFF. The CDR3 DNA follows: TGTGCCAGCAGCGTAGCTACGGGACTAGCGGGGGGTGAGCAGTTCTTC. This chain links TRBV9 with TRBJ2-1; 15 nucleotides match TRBD2. Trimming took 0 bases from V and 9 from J; bases not matched to a gene: 4. This CDR3 is 16 amino acids long. Looked up from germline, CDR1 is SGDLS and CDR2 is YYNGEE.

The V gene is TRBV14, the J gene TRBJ2-2; D unclear. This CDR3 is 14 amino acids long. Germline assignment: CDR1 SGHDN and CDR2 FVKESK. Deletions cut 2 bases from V and 1 base from J, with 5 bases between. CDR3 nucleotides: TGTGCCAGCAGCCAACTTCTGAACACCGGGGAGCTGTTTTTT. It specifies CASSQLLNTGELFF.

The chain employs TRBV19 and TRBJ2-7; tentatively, D is TRBD1 or TRBD2 (6 bases each). The germline V gene has CDR1 LNHDA and CDR2 SQIVND (reference sequence). The CDR3 runs 15 residues. Trimming shortened V by 4 bases and J by 4 bases, and 17 bases separated the two germline ends. DNA for the CDR3: TGTGCCAGTAGTAAGGGGGGTCGACGTCAATACGAGCAGTACGTC. Protein: CASSKGGRRQYEQYV.

This chain joins TRBV19 and TRBJ2-3; 10 bases fit TRBD2. V was pared by 5 bases and J by 0 bases, with 8 bases of the junction left unmatched. Germline assignment: CDR1 LNHDA and CDR2 SQIVND (reference sequence). The CDR3 loop spans 17 amino acids. CDR3 nucleotide sequence: TGTGCCAGTAGTCTTAGCGGGGGGCAATTTAGCACAGATACGCAGTATTTT. It is translated as CASSLSGGQFSTDTQYF.

This sequence joins TRBV5-1 and TRBJ1-2, with 10 bases that match TRBD1. The CDR3 is 15 residues long. From germline, CDR1 is SGHRS and CDR2 YFSETQ. V lost 2 bases, J lost 1 base, and 2 bases stayed unmatched. The CDR3 is CASSLGQGVNYGYTF. The CDR3 nucleotides are TGCGCCAGCAGCTTAGGACAGGGGGTTAACTATGGCTACACCTTC.

This chain uses TRBV7-9 with TRBJ1-2; TRBD1 matches 11 bases. The V segment lost 3 bases and the J segment 8 bases; nucleotides outside the gene matches: 14. This CDR3 contains 17 residues. Germline lookup yields CDR1 SEHNR and CDR2 FQNEAQ (reference sequence). The CDR3 protein is CASSFLQRTGGEEGYTF. The DNA for the CDR3 is TGTGCCAGCAGCTTCCTTCAACGGACAGGGGGCGAGGAAGGCTACACCTTC.

This clone occurred once. The V and J genes are TRBV14 and TRBJ1-1; tentative D call: TRBD1 (5 bases). Germline V CDR1 and CDR2: SGHDN, FVKESK. This CDR3 has 18 residues. The V end was cut by 0 bases, the J end by 1 base, with 18 bases between. The CDR3: CASSQDLRAGWGNTEAFF. The CDR3 region has the DNA TGTGCCAGCAGCCAAGATCTAAGGGCAGGGTGGGGGAACACTGAAGCTTTCTTT. Full variable domain (outside the CDR3, taken from reference TRBV14 and TRBJ1-1): EAGVTQFPSHSVIEKGQTVTLRCDPISGHDNLYWYRRVMGKEIKFLLHFVKESKQDESGMPNNRFLAERTGGTYSTLKVQPAELEDSGVYFCASSQDLRAGWGNTEAFFGQGTRLTVV.

This sequence joins TRBV14 and TRBJ2-3; D possibly corresponds to TRBD2 (5 bases). Trimming left V 0 bases short and J 2 bases short, with 9 bases between. Per the germline V gene, CDR1 is SGHDN and CDR2 is FVKESK. The CDR3 has 15 residues. This CDR3 reads CASSQDPGYTDTQYF. Here the CDR3 DNA reads TGTGCCAGCAGCCAAGACCCGGGATACACAGATACGCAGTATTTT.

This rearrangement joins TRBV10-3 to TRBJ2-7, with D hard to call. Trimming removed 3 bases at V and 3 bases at J, with 6 bases between. CDR1 is ENHRY and CDR2 is SYGVKD in the germline V gene. The CDR3 contains 12 residues. CDR3 amino acids: CAISDNDYEQYV. The CDR3 nucleotides read TGTGCCATCAGTGATAACGACTACGAGCAGTACGTC.

The rearrangement uses TRBV20-1 and TRBJ1-3; a weak D match, TRBD1 (5 bases). Trimming pared 3 bases from V and 3 bases from J, leaving 9 bases between. CDR1 is DFQATT, CDR2 SNEGSKA, per germline (reference sequence). CDR3 length: 13 residues. The CDR3 DNA sequence: TGCAGTGCTAGTGCTGGGGGTGGAAACACCATATATTTT. Amino acid sequence: CSASAGGGNTIYF.

In its sample, this clone was seen once. The chain couples TRBV7-8 to TRBJ1-2, with a tentative D call TRBD1 (5 bases). Between the trimmed V and J ends, which lost 6 bases and 4 bases, there was a span of 18 bases. This CDR3 spans 15 amino acids. Germline CDR1 SGHVS, CDR2 FQNEAQ. The CDR3 is CASRSNLGDGYGYTF. CDR3 nucleotide sequence: TGTGCCAGCAGATCTAATCTGGGGGATGGCTATGGCTACACCTTC.

Relative to its sample, this clone is medium-sized. V usage is TRBV10-2 and J usage is TRBJ1-2; possibly TRBD1 for D (6 bases). CDR3 length equals 13 residues. Germline V gene lookup returns CDR1 WSHSY and CDR2 SAAADI. V was shortened by 6 bases and J by 1 base, with 9 bases between the two germline ends. In DNA, the CDR3 is TGCGCCAGCAGACAGGGTTTTAACTATGGCTACACCTTC. Protein: CASRQGFNYGYTF.

The sample holds a few counts of this clone. CDR3 coding DNA: TGTGCCAGCTCACCAACTAAGACATTAACACACGAGCAGTACTTC. Translating it yields CASSPTKTLTHEQYF. The chain links TRBV18 to TRBJ2-7; the D is unclear. The CDR3 consists of 15 residues. Trimming stripped 2 bases from V and 5 bases from J, with 16 bases between. CDR1 KGHSH and CDR2 LQKENI come from the germline V gene.

V gene TRBV29-1 combines with J gene TRBJ2-4; 9 nucleotides align to TRBD1. The CDR3 has 14 residues. Germline V gene sequence: CDR1 SQVTM, CDR2 ANQGSEA. Trimming at V came to 6 bases and at J to 7 bases, leaving 10 bases not matched to a gene. This CDR3 is CSVSAGTGWNIQYF. For the CDR3, the DNA is TGCAGCGTAAGCGCCGGGACAGGGTGGAACATTCAGTACTTC.

The chain links TRBV5-4 to TRBJ1-5, with TRBD1 as a possible D gene (5 bases). The CDR3 loop spans 15 amino acids. The V end lost 2 bases, the J end lost 2 bases, and 11 bases lay between the germline ends. CDR1 SGHNT and CDR2 YYREEE come from the germline V gene (reference sequence). The DNA of the CDR3 is TGTGCCAGCAGCTTAGGAGGGGCGGGCAATCAGCCCCAGCATTTT. It codes for CASSLGGAGNQPQHF.

The chain combines TRBV5-8 with TRBJ2-3, with unresolved D. Germline V CDR1 and CDR2: SGHTS, YDEGEE. The CDR3 consists of 14 residues. Between the trimmed V and J ends, which lost 5 bases and 6 bases, there was a span of 16 bases. For the CDR3, the DNA is TGTGCCAGCAGTCTTACTCGACCTCGGGATACGCAGTATTTT. Its protein product is CASSLTRPRDTQYF. Full variable domain (remainder filled in from reference TRBV5-8 and TRBJ2-3): EAGVTQSPTHLIKTRGQQATLRCSPISGHTSVYWYQQALGLGLQFLLWYDEGEERNRGNFPPRFSGRQFPNYSSELNVNALELEDSALYLCASSLTRPRDTQYFGPGTRLTVL.

The J gene is TRBJ1-3, the V gene TRBV18, with a tentative D call TRBD1 (5 bases). The CDR3 covers 16 residues. Looked up from germline, CDR1 is KGHSH and CDR2 is LQKENI. V was cut by 1 base and J by 4 bases, with 14 bases left in between. This CDR3 reads CASSPLPKGPGNTIYF. DNA for the CDR3: TGTGCCAGCTCACCACTGCCGAAGGGGCCAGGAAACACCATATATTTT. Full variable domain (remainder filled in from reference TRBV18 and TRBJ1-3): NAGVMQNPRHLVRRRGQEARLRCSPMKGHSHVYWYRQLPEEGLKFMVYLQKENIIDESGMPKERFSAEFPKEGPSILRIQQVVRGDSAAYFCASSPLPKGPGNTIYFGEGSWLTVV.

V is TRBV27 and J is TRBJ1-5; D is uncertain. CDR3 length: 13 amino acids. V was pared by 9 bases and J by 4 bases, with 13 bases between. Germline V gene lookup returns CDR1 MNHEY and CDR2 SMNVEV (reference sequence). This CDR3 reads CASAGQLNQPQHF. CDR3 in DNA: TGTGCCAGTGCGGGTCAACTTAATCAGCCCCAGCATTTT.

This clone was seen a few times. The chain links TRBV3-1 (or the pseudogene TRBV3-2) to TRBJ1-3, with a tentative D call TRBD1 (5 bases). CDR3 length: 15 amino acids. V lost 5 bases, J lost 2 bases, and 13 bases lay in between. CDR1 LGHDT and CDR2 YNNKEL come from the germline V gene (reference sequence). The CDR3 region is CASSSPGKAGNTIYF. CDR3 nucleotides: TGTGCCAGCAGCTCTCCAGGGAAGGCTGGAAACACCATATATTTT.

V and J are TRBV5-5 and TRBJ2-2, with 7 nucleotides matching TRBD1. The CDR3 extends over 16 amino acids. Trimming cost V 7 bases and J 2 bases; bases outside gene matches: 11. Germline CDR1 and CDR2: SGHKS and YYEKEE (reference sequence). CDR3 amino acids: CASHLRTGPNTGELFF. CDR3 DNA: TGTGCCAGCCACTTAAGGACAGGACCCAACACCGGGGAGCTGTTTTTT.

This clone was recorded once. The gene calls are TRBV19 and TRBJ1-5; D is uncertain. The germline V gene encodes CDR1 LNHDA and CDR2 SQIVND (reference sequence). V lost 2 bases and J lost 4, with 18 bases in between. The CDR3 is made up of 17 amino acids. CDR3 in amino acids: CASSIFFARQANQPQHF. Here the CDR3 DNA reads TGTGCCAGTAGTATATTTTTTGCCAGGCAAGCAAATCAGCCCCAGCATTTT.

J is TRBJ1-2 and V is TRBV5-1; D is ambiguous. The CDR3 extends over 14 amino acids. CDR1 and CDR2 from the germline V gene are SGHRS and YFSETQ. V was pared by 0 bases and J by 0 bases, with 6 bases between. The CDR3 nucleotides read TGCGCCAGCAGCTTGGACACCTCTAACTATGGCTACACCTTC. It encodes CASSLDTSNYGYTF.

This chain uses TRBV12-3 or TRBV12-4 with TRBJ2-3; no reliable D call. V was pared by 5 bases and J by 4 bases, with 10 bases between. The CDR3 spans 13 residues. Here the CDR3 reads CASSPDGSDTQYF. The CDR3 coding sequence is TGTGCCAGCAGTCCGGACGGTTCAGATACGCAGTATTTT.

The chain uses TRBV6-1 and TRBJ1-2; weak D call: TRBD1 (6 bases). The CDR3 consists of 17 residues. Germline V CDR1 and CDR2: MNHNS, SASEGT. V was cut by 1 base and J by 1 base, with 16 bases left in between. CDR3 sequence reads: CASSEVPGHTINYGYTF. CDR3 sequence (DNA): TGTGCCAGCAGTGAAGTACCGGGACACACCATTAACTATGGCTACACCTTC.

The V call is TRBV6-6, the J call TRBJ1-6; D ambiguous. Germline V gene lookup returns CDR1 MNHNY and CDR2 SVGAGI (reference sequence). CDR3 length: 17 residues. Trimming cost V 5 bases and J 7 bases, with 21 bases left between them. DNA for the CDR3: TGTGCCAGCAGTCGAACCGACGCCCCTAAGTCGAATTCACCCCTCCACTTT. As protein: CASSRTDAPKSNSPLHF.

This sequence joins TRBV19 and TRBJ1-1; D is perhaps TRBD1 (6 bases). Germline lookup yields CDR1 LNHDA and CDR2 SQIVND (reference sequence). CDR3 length: 14 amino acids. V dropped 10 bases and J dropped 5 bases, with 20 bases sitting between them. The CDR3 nucleotides read TGTGCCACCTTCAATACTGGGGGCAGGACTGAAGCTTTCTTT. Translated: CATFNTGGRTEAFF.

The chain employs TRBV10-3 and TRBJ2-3, with no clear D. Germline lookup yields CDR1 ENHRY and CDR2 SYGVKD. Trimming removed 7 bases from V and 0 bases from J, with 5 bases in between. The CDR3 spans 12 residues. The CDR3 DNA sequence: TGTGCCATCAAAACTAGCACAGATACGCAGTATTTT. It translates to CAIKTSTDTQYF.

The chain employs TRBV5-5 and TRBJ2-2; D perhaps matches TRBD2 (6 bases). Germline V gives CDR1 SGHKS, CDR2 YYEKEE (reference sequence). The CDR3 length is 14 residues. Deletions cut 0 bases from V and 5 bases from J, with 8 bases between. The CDR3 loop reads CASSLDRGTGELFF. The CDR3, as DNA: TGTGCCAGCAGCTTGGATCGGGGGACCGGGGAGCTGTTTTTT.

The V call is TRBV6-6, the J call TRBJ1-4; 8 bases agree with TRBD1. This CDR3 spans 15 amino acids. Germline CDR1 reads MNHNY; CDR2 reads SVGAGI (reference sequence). V lost 2 bases, J lost 6 bases, and 5 bases stayed unmatched. The CDR3 nucleotides read TGTGCCAGCAGTTACCTCGGGACAGGCCATGAAAAACTGTTTTTT. Protein sequence: CASSYLGTGHEKLFF.

This chain uses TRBV4-1 with TRBJ1-6; no clear D. Germline V gene sequence: CDR1 MGHRA, CDR2 YSYEKL. The V end lost 4 bases, the J end lost 7 bases, and 5 bases lay between the germline ends. The CDR3 covers 12 residues. The chain's CDR3 is CASSLENSPLHF. For the CDR3, the DNA is TGCGCCAGCAGCCTCGAAAATTCACCCCTCCACTTT.

The chain employs TRBV18 and TRBJ1-6; maybe TRBD1 (6 bases). This CDR3 has 14 amino acids. Germline lookup yields CDR1 KGHSH and CDR2 LQKENI. The germline V and J ends were trimmed by 2 bases and 6 bases, with 8 bases remaining between them. The CDR3 sequence is CASSPEGVNSPLHF. DNA for the CDR3: TGTGCCAGCTCACCAGAGGGGGTTAATTCACCCCTCCACTTT.

Here the CDR3 DNA reads TGTGCCAGCAGCTTAGTCGGCGGTAACACTGAAGCTTTCTTT. Translated: CASSLVGGNTEAFF. The J gene is TRBJ1-1, the V gene TRBV7-6; D gene ambiguous. Germline loops: CDR1 SGHVS, CDR2 FNYEAQ. The CDR3 length is 14 residues. V dropped 1 base and J dropped 2 bases, with 8 bases sitting between them.